This T cell receptor beta chain emerged from a study of T cell responses to AZD1222 COVID-19 vaccine. General study points: CD4 TCRs associated with vaccination spanned spike, dominating at 160-218 and 743-854. Unmutated variant regions reportedly attract nearly half of all spike-specific TCRs. None of the repertoires were sampled until the peak T cell response had passed. Donors in the cohort were predominantly white British and more often female, and clonal diversity was possibly underestimated.

CDR1 is SQVTM and CDR2 is ANQGSEA in the germline V gene. CDR3 length: 13 residues. V was trimmed by 3 bases and J by 3 bases, leaving 12 bases between them. The method was immunoSEQ multiplex PCR; TCRdb's version includes in-frame clones alone and lacks a portion of them. The table has about 150,000 clones, under 95% seen once; the top ten hold 18%. Regarding this clone: Its specificity is unknown.

The clonotype comes from an adult in good health. The chain links TRBV29-1 to TRBJ2-7, with TRBD2 as a possible D gene (5 bases). The input for sequencing was peripheral blood, taken on day 0 of AZD1222 vaccination. The CDR3 region is CSVEVTEGYEQYF. CDR3 nucleotides: TGCAGCGTTGAGGTTACAGAGGGCTACGAGCAGTACTTC.